The clone carrying this T cell receptor beta chain was seen a handful of times. The antigen remains unidentified. TCRdb used MiXCR to reprocess the RT-PCR reads, holding one entry per CDR3 protein. The sample gives over 750,000 distinct CDR3 sequences, over 20% of which show up once; roughly a tenth is in the top ten. The sample originates from a study of response to subunit inactivated influenza vaccine. The CDR3 totals 13 residues. J was trimmed by 6 bases and V by 3 bases; bases with no gene match: 4. Germline assignment: CDR1 DFQATT and CDR2 SNEGSKA (reference sequence). Study observations and caveats: Authors suggested few new T cells are recruited by each seasonal influenza vaccination.

The chain couples TRBV20-1 to TRBJ2-1; 8 nucleotides line up with TRBD2. The source is a man between 50 and 59 years old who received an inactivated influenza vaccine. This material consisted of PBMCs from blood, taken 4 to 6 days after vaccination. The CDR3 DNA sequence: TGCAGTGCTAGCGGGAGGGCGGTCAATGAGCAGTTCTTC. This sequence encodes CSASGRAVNEQFF.